The present T cell receptor (beta chain) was sequenced within a study of T cell responses to AZD1222 COVID-19 vaccine. Findings and caveats of the study: Distributed over spike, vaccine-associated CD4 TCRs predominated at 160-218 and 743-854. Spike-specific TCR breadth and depth were elevated following two AZD1222 doses. At baseline, just 6 or 7 AZD1222 recipients tested seropositive.

The germline V gene has CDR1 SQVTM and CDR2 ANQGSEA. This CDR3 is built from 12 residues. Trimming cost V 7 bases and J 3 bases, with 12 bases left between them. Details on this clone: The antigen remains unidentified.

The repertoire was sequenced with immunoSEQ multiplex PCR; TCRdb's copy has only in-frame clones and lacks some. The table shows roughly 140,000 clones, with approximately 78% occurring only once. Sequences were derived from peripheral blood, sampled on day 0 of MenACWY control vaccination. The V gene is TRBV29-1, the J gene TRBJ2-5; D perhaps matches TRBD2 (5 bases). This clonotype originated in an adult in good health. The CDR3 DNA is TGCAGCGCCTCGGGGTGGAAAGAGACCCAGTACTTC. This translates into CSASGWKETQYF. Looking up the rest from reference TRBV29-1 and TRBJ2-5 gives the full variable domain: SAVISQKPSRDICQRGTSLTIQCQVDSQVTMMFWYRQQPGQSLTLIATANQGSEATYESGFVIDKFPISRPNLTFSTLTVSNMSPEDSSIYLCSASGWKETQYFGPGTRLLVL.